The T cell receptor beta chain described here comes from a study of T cells in localized non-small cell lung cancer. The study's findings and limits: Longer overall survival was seen with higher T cell density measured in blood. In adjacent lung, a median roughly 53 of the top 100 tumor clones were found.

The V gene lost 7 bases and the J gene lost 3 bases, with 7 bases spanning the gap. The CDR3 contains 12 residues. In germline, CDR1 is MDHEN, CDR2 SYDVKM. This clone came up a few times. The antigen remains unidentified. Generated by immunoSEQ multiplex PCR, the TCRdb table keeps only in-frame clones and is missing some. The table shows under 55,000 clones, with around 81% occurring only once. Sample: PBMCs, taken before any cancer treatment. The rearrangement joins TRBV28 to TRBJ1-5; D is undetermined. The TCR was taken from a woman aged 40 to 75 with stage II lung adenocarcinoma. CDR3 coding DNA: TGTGCCAGCACGGAAAACAATCAGCCCCAGCATTTT. It yields the protein CASTENNQPQHF.